This TCR beta chain is drawn from a study of cytomegalovirus exposure and HLA in healthy donors. The germline V and J ends were trimmed by 3 bases and 4 bases, with 7 bases remaining between them. The CDR3 length is 13 residues. From germline, CDR1 is ENHRY and CDR2 SYGVKD. Use of 60 Vbeta and 13 Jbeta primers characterized the PCR. Authors' analysis steps: Later work found 65 million to 85 million unique TCR beta chains, with some 11 million shared. TCRdb's table, derived via immunoSEQ multiplex PCR, lists solely in-frame clones and lacks some. For V, J and clone size, that table is used; D and trimming come from the DNA. This repertoire shows 130,000 or so clones, 70% to 90% found once; its top ten account for approximately 1.4%.

The receptor comes from a middle-aged man in good health and CMV-seronegative. Specimen: PBMCs. The rearrangement joins TRBV10-3 to TRBJ1-5; no definite D call. The CDR3 spells CAISEGVNQPQHF. The CDR3 coding sequence is TGTGCCATCAGTGAAGGAGTAAATCAGCCCCAGCATTTT.